The source of this T cell receptor (beta chain) is a study of glioma-infiltrating T cells. This CDR3 has 16 amino acids. The ends were cut back, 7 bases at V and 5 bases at J, with 23 bases in the middle. Looked up from germline, CDR1 is SQVTM and CDR2 is ANQGSEA. TCR alpha and beta CDR3 regions were amplified from RNA using iRepertoire nested multiplex PCR. One-step reverse transcription and amplification started from around 100-400 ng of tissue mRNA or PBMC total RNA. One entry per CDR3 protein results from TCRdb running MiXCR on the multiplex PCR reads. Of more than 85,000 distinct CDR3 sequences in the sample, about 25% were seen once.

The receptor was isolated from a human donor with low-grade glioma or glioblastoma, undergoing nonglioma brain surgery, or in good health (not recorded which). The sample taken for sequencing was glioma tissue, nonneoplastic brain tissue, or PBMCs (not recorded which). The V and J genes are TRBV29-1 and TRBJ2-2; no clear D gene. The chain's CDR3 is CSAHPAGPGRTGELFF. The CDR3 region has the DNA TGCAGCGCCCACCCGGCAGGACCGGGCAGAACCGGGGAGCTGTTTTTT.